This T cell receptor (beta chain) comes out of a study of T cells expressing NK-cell markers. Findings and limits, study-wide: In a group of about six donors, dominant NKG2C+ clonotypes represented about 1.0-7.5% of CD8+ T cells.

On this clonotype itself: No antigen is known for it.

TCRdb re-called the 5' RACE reads; one entry per CDR3 protein, DNA not given. The table lists approximately 440,000 distinct CDR3 sequences, with over 1.1% in the top ten. CDR3 length equals 15 residues. The rearrangement links TRBV12-3 or TRBV12-4 to TRBJ1-4; TCRdb picks TRBD1, but there is no DNA to check that call. Material for sequencing was blood T cells: a sorted CD56 or NKG2C T cell subset, CD4+ or CD8+ T cells, or bulk PBMC T cells (not recorded which). This clonotype was sampled from a woman aged 45-65 years in good health. The chain's CDR3 is CASRRTGATNEKLFF.